The 4 T cell receptor beta chains below were found in one sample sequenced in a study of blood T cell repertoires in COVID-19. Sequenced by immunoSEQ multiplex PCR; TCRdb stores in-frame clones only, minus some. The sample carries about 220,000 clones, about 80% recorded once. The sample taken for sequencing was PBMCs or T cells enriched from blood (not recorded which). The source of these receptors is a woman in her forties with acute COVID-19.

This clone was recorded only once. This chain uses TRBV5-4 with TRBJ1-6; D remains unclear. V was pared by 2 bases and J by 7 bases, with 7 bases between. The CDR3 has 13 residues. Germline-derived CDR1 and CDR2 are SGHNT and YYREEE (reference sequence). CDR3 nucleotide sequence: TGTGCCAGCAGCTTTACAGAGAATTCACCCCTCCACTTT. Translating gives CASSFTENSPLHF.

The rearrangement links TRBV6-1 to TRBJ2-7; TRBD1 agrees at 7 bases. The CDR3 is 17 amino acids. The J segment lost 2 bases and the V segment lost 4 bases, leaving 14 bases of the junction unmatched. Looked up from germline, CDR1 is MNHNS and CDR2 is SASEGT. The CDR3 here is CASSVSPDRVLTYEQYF. In nucleotides, the CDR3 is TGTGCCAGCAGTGTGTCCCCCGACAGGGTACTTACCTACGAGCAGTACTTC.

The gene calls are TRBV14 and TRBJ2-7; 11 bases align to TRBD2. The CDR3 is 16 residues long. The ends lost 4 bases at V and 4 bases at J; junction bases unmatched: 9. From germline, CDR1 is SGHDN and CDR2 FVKESK. CDR3 bases: TGTGCCAGCAGCCCAAGCGAGGGACTAGCGGTTTACGAGCAGTACTTC. Its translation: CASSPSEGLAVYEQYF.

The chain is built from TRBV30 and TRBJ2-3; TRBD2 agrees at 13 bases. Germline CDR1 reads GTSNPN; CDR2 reads SVGIG (reference sequence). V lost 3 bases and J lost 1; bases outside the gene matches: 10. The CDR3 has 18 amino acids. This chain's CDR3 is CAWSSGTSGIRGTDTQYF. The CDR3 bases are TGTGCCTGGAGCTCCGGGACTAGCGGGATAAGGGGCACAGATACGCAGTATTTT. The full variable domain, completed using reference TRBV30 and TRBJ2-3, is SQTIHQWPATLVQPVGSPLSLECTVEGTSNPNLYWYRQAAGRGLQLLFYSVGIGQISSEVPQNLSASRPQDRQFILSSKKLLLSDSGFYLCAWSSGTSGIRGTDTQYFGPGTRLTVL.